Shown below are 10 T cell receptor delta chains from a single sample sequenced in a study of delta chains in infants with herpesvirus infections. PBMC RNA was reverse transcribed using gamma-chain- and delta-chain-specific primers. TCRdb re-called the RT-PCR reads through CATT. The data contain under 1,500 delta-chain clones, 33% of them singletons. Here the sequenced sample was peripheral blood, taken at time point 2 of longitudinal follow-up. These receptors were taken from a human donor who was a Ugandan infant, either HIV-exposed or HIV-unexposed (not recorded which).

This chain joins TRDV1 and TRDJ1, with TRDD3 identical over 7 bases. Germline trimming cut 5 bases from V and 0 bases from J; bases unmatched to any gene: 21. CDR1 is TSWWSYY, CDR2 QGS, per germline. The CDR3 runs to 20 residues. CDR3 DNA: TGTGCTCTTGGGCTACATCACGGTTTCGTTTGGGGGGGATACACCGATAAACTCATCTTT. Residues: CALGLHHGFVWGGYTDKLIF.

The rearrangement joins TRDV1 to TRDJ1; D is perhaps TRDD3 (5 bases). V lost 4 bases and J lost 2, with 11 bases in between. Germline values: CDR1 TSWWSYY, CDR2 QGS. CDR3 size: 14 residues. Here the CDR3 reads CALGGPRGTDKLIF. The CDR3 nucleotides read TGTGCTCTTGGGGGTCCCCGGGGAACCGATAAACTCATCTTT.

This clone was counted a few times. J is TRDJ1 and V is TRDV1; 12 bases match TRDD3. The CDR3 is 23 amino acids. Trimming cost V 0 bases and J 0 bases; bases outside gene matches: 20. Germline V gives CDR1 TSWWSYY, CDR2 QGS. CDR3 in DNA: TGTGCTCTTGGGGAACTAGGGTCGACTGTTGTACTGGGGGATACCCCTTACACCGATAAACTCATCTTT. This codes for CALGELGSTVVLGDTPYTDKLIF.

This clone qualifies as medium-sized. Because the CDR3's place on the DNA is in doubt, the DNA is left out and the CDR3 is given as listed by TCRdb. The V call is TRAV29/DV5, the J call TRDJ1; TRDD3 is taken as the D call from the table, unchecked against the DNA. The CDR3 is 24 residues long, ends included. Germline CDR1 reads NSMFDY; CDR2 reads ISSIKDK. The chain's CDR3 is CSVLLCSREGLQLLGDPSADKLIF.

This chain joins TRDV1 and TRDJ1, with 11 positions matching TRDD3. J lost 1 base, V lost 4 bases, and 14 bases had no gene match. In germline, CDR1 is TSWWSYY, CDR2 QGS. The CDR3 runs to 19 residues. The CDR3 spells CALGGRRGGYAGGTDKLIF. The DNA for the CDR3 is TGTGCTCTTGGGGGGCGACGTGGGGGATACGCCGGGGGCACCGATAAACTCATCTTT.

Points on this clone: This probably arose from a read error, given a far larger clone one base away. The genes are TRDV2 and TRDJ3; D may match TRDD2 or TRDD3 (5 bases each). In germline, CDR1 is GEAIGNYY, CDR2 EKD. This CDR3 spans 18 amino acids. The CDR3 is CACDTWAPYSWDARQMFF. In DNA, the CDR3 is TGTGCCTGTGACACCTGGGCTCCCTACTCCTGGGACGCCCGACAGATGTTTTTC.

This clone was found a few times. This DNA's translation differs at residue 15 from TCRdb's protein, which comes from a much larger clone; a read error is likely, and the protein shown is translated from the DNA. CDR3 amino acids: CAYRKLNWGTYTDKRIF. The CDR3 bases are TGTGCTTATAGGAAATTAAACTGGGGGACTTACACCGATAAACGCATCTTT. The rearrangement uses TRAV38-2/DV8 and TRDJ1; 9 bases align to TRDD3. CDR3 length: 17 amino acids. Germline V CDR1 and CDR2: TSESDYY, QEAYKQQN.

Sample share makes this clone medium-sized (0.01 to 0.1%). This sequence joins TRDV1 and TRDJ1; TRDD2 or TRDD3 may be the D gene (9 bases each). Trimming removed 5 bases at V and 0 bases at J, with 31 bases between. Germline V lookup: CDR1 TSWWSYY, CDR2 QGS. CDR3 size: 21 residues. In nucleotides, the CDR3 is TGTGCTCTTGGGAGCGGGCCTTCCTACGTACTGGGGGACCTATACACCGATAAACTCATCTTT. Encoded protein: CALGSGPSYVLGDLYTDKLIF.

On this clone itself: Given a far larger clone just one base away, this is likely a sequencing read error. The V and J genes are TRDV2 and TRDJ1; 7 bases match TRDD3. The junction had 12 bases not matched to a gene; V was cut back by 5 bases and J by 1 base. Germline V gene data show CDR1 as GEAIGNYY and CDR2 as EKD. The CDR3 has 16 amino acids. The CDR3 loop reads CACGPRGGFGTDKLIF. The CDR3 nucleotides read TGTGCCTGTGGCCCAAGAGGGGGATTCGGCACCGATAAACTCATCTTT.

With respect to this clone: A far bigger clonotype differs at one base, so this is likely a read error. CDR3 in DNA: TGTGCTTCCACTCGCCCGTTTCCTACTCCCTTCTTAGGGGGATACGCGAGAAACGATAAACTCATCTTT. This encodes CASTRPFPTPFLGGYARNDKLIF. The V call is TRAV38-2/DV8, the J call TRDJ1, with 10 bases identical to TRDD3. Germline trimming cut 9 bases from V and 4 bases from J; bases unmatched to any gene: 36. This CDR3 comprises 23 residues. Germline V gene data show CDR1 as TSESDYY and CDR2 as QEAYKQQN.